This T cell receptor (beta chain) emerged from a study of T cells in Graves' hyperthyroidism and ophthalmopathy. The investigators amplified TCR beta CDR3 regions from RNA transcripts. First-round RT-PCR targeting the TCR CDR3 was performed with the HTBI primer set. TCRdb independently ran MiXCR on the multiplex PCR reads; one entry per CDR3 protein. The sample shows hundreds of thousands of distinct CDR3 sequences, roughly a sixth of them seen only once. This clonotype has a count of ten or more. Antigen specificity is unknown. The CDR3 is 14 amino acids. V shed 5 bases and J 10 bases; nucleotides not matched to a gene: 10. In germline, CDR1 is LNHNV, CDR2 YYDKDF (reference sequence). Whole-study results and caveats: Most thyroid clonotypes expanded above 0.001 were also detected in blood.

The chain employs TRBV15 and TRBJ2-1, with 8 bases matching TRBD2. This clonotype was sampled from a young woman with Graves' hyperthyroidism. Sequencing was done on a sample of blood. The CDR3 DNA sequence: TGTGCCACCAGCGATAGCGGGAAAGTGCGCGAGCAGTTCTTC. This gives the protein CATSDSGKVREQFF.